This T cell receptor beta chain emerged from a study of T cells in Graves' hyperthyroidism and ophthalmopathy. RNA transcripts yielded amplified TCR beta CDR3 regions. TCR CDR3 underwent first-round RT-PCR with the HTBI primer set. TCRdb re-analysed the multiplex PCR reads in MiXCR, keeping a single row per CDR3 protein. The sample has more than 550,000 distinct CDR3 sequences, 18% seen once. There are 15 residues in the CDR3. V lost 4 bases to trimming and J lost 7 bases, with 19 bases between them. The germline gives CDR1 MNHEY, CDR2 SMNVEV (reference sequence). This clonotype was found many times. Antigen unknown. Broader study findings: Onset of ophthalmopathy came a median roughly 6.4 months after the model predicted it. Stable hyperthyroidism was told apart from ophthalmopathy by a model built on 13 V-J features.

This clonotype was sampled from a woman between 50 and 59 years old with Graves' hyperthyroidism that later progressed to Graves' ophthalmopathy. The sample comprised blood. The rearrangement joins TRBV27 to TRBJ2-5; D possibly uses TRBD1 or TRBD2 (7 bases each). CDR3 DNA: TGTGCCAGCAGTTCAGGGGGGGGGGGTAGGGGGACCCAGTACTTC. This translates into CASSSGGGGRGTQYF.